This T cell receptor (beta chain) was captured by sequencing in a study of Ad26.COV2.S vaccination and SARS-CoV-2 variants. The germline V gene has CDR1 MNHNY and CDR2 SVGAGI (reference sequence). This CDR3 region has 11 residues. With 6 bases removed from V and 6 bases from J, the gap between germline ends came to 6 bases. Treatment in this sample: approximately 18 received Ad26.COV2.S at low or high dose, single or two shots; 5 received placebo; per-sample allocation not given. Repertoires come from day 63 after the first vaccine or placebo injection. Sequencing was performed with immunoSEQ multiplex PCR; in TCRdb, only in-frame clones are kept and a portion is missing. The sample includes 200,000 to 250,000 clones, approximately 87% of them seen just once.

This material consisted of peripheral blood, taken in a trial of Ad26.COV2.S vaccine versus placebo. The rearrangement joins TRBV6-6 to TRBJ2-1; D unclear. The sequence derives from a person aged 18-60 years who received the Ad26.COV2.S COVID-19 vaccine or a placebo. The CDR3 region has the DNA TGTGCCAGCAGCCCCCGCAATGAGCAGTTCTTC. This sequence encodes CASSPRNEQFF.